The T cell receptor (beta chain) under discussion was sequenced for a study of blood T cell repertoires in COVID-19 (dated by TCRdb to about 2020). Study-level background: Samples covering the acute and convalescent phases of COVID-19 were provided by collaborators in the United States, Italy and Spain. Samples were obtained from the ongoing ImmuneRACE study (first 160 participants) and from 1,254 subjects provided by 6 global collaborators. Where available, HLA class I and class II types were taken from metadata supplied by the sample provider and were not determined by assay-based typing. The dataset comprised deeply sampled blood TCRbeta repertoires from subjects exposed to, actively infected with, or recovered from COVID-19. Nearly every sample came with metadata listing a de-identified subject ID, COVID-19 status, age in years and sex. The material from the prospective study consisted of cDNA or gDNA derived from T cells, B-cell-depleted T cells, or PBMCs. The repertoires were released in a freely available public database meant as a resource for research on the immune response to SARS-CoV-2. Summary of the overall study and its limitations: The quantity of clinical and demographic metadata differed by source and by participant and was supplied without curation.

TCRbeta CDR3 regions were amplified from genomic DNA using the immunoSEQ Assay, a bias-controlled multiplex PCR. The paper's data handling went like this. The number of nucleated cells in each sample was estimated by amplification of reference gene primers within the assay. Sequence reads were collapsed and filtered to measure the absolute abundance of every unique TCRbeta CDR3 rearrangement. For each sample, productive Simpson clonality was calculated as the square root of Simpson's diversity index across productive rearrangements. TCRdb holds this immuneACCESS table with in-frame rearrangements only. Some clones are missing; in checked studies, unresolved V genes explain under half, and the rest has no known cause. From that table come the V and J calls and clone size; the DNA was used to work out D and trimming. Here the sample has about 160,000 clones; roughly 90% occur a single time. Approximately 5% of the sample is held by the ten biggest clonotypes.

Comments on this clone: The antigen it binds to is not known. Per-base qualities were not stored, and no clone one base away is much larger.

For this chain, trimming is 1 base at the V end and 4 bases at the J end, and the number of junction bases without a gene match is 8. From the germline V gene, CDR1 is SGHRS and CDR2 is YFSETQ. There are 18 amino acids in the CDR3, from cysteine to phenylalanine inclusive. Only the CDR3 portion is preserved as DNA: 54 bases, with reading frame beginning at the first base. One collaborating source in Seattle enrolled patients while the patients were actively infected and followed the patients over time throughout the course of disease. The collaborating institutions used their own protocols to collect whole blood in K2EDTA tubes. For TCRbeta analysis, collaborators shipped samples as frozen whole blood, isolated PBMCs, or DNA extracted from either of those sample types.

The source is a man aged 30-40 years with COVID-19, enrolled during active disease. The receptor chain draws on TRBV5-1 and TRBJ2-3, and 14 junction bases match TRBD2. The sample taken for sequencing was peripheral blood. Read as DNA, the sequence is TGCGCCAGCAGCTTGCAACCGGGACTAGCGGGAGCGGCAGATACGCAGTATTTT. Its amino acids are CASSLQPGLAGAADTQYF.